The rows below give T cell receptor beta chains drawn from one sample of a study of CXCR3-negative and CXCR3-positive naive CD8 T cells. TCRdb reanalyzed the 5' RACE reads, giving one entry per CDR3 protein sequence and no DNA. Found here are over 100,000 distinct CDR3 sequences; the top ten clones hold 0.4% to 0.5%. Sample: naive CXCR3+ CD8+ T cells from blood. These receptors were obtained from a human donor in good health. Some clones in this sample may be carry-over from other donors' samples. The CDR3 runs from the conserved cysteine through the conserved F or W. The order of the fields is J gene, V gene, CDR3 protein.

TRBJ2-3 TRBV7-6 CASQGDLTDTQYF
TRBJ2-2 TRBV11-2 CASSSDMLAGGPGTGELFF
TRBJ2-2 TRBV24-1 CATSLERGSDTGELFF
TRBJ2-1 TRBV7-9 CASSSLDRGARREQFF
TRBJ2-2 TRBV28 CASRTPGAMNTGELFF
TRBJ2-3 TRBV11-2 CASSTSFMGGPGDTQYF
TRBJ2-1 TRBV7-6 CASSLVFSDNEQFF
TRBJ2-7 TRBV10-3 CAISVSLLPGRGDYEQYF
TRBJ1-2 TRBV29-1 CSVENRGPGSFGYTF
TRBJ2-2 TRBV15 CATSREWPSGNTGELFF
TRBJ2-1 TRBV5-4 CASSGHRDSAYNEQFF
TRBJ2-2 TRBV10-3 CAISDRDYVTGELFF
TRBJ2-5 TRBV9 CASSAWTGQETQYF
TRBJ1-2 TRBV6-5 CASSYAIGDDYGYTF
TRBJ1-1 TRBV20-1 CSARDLSLDSLNEAFF
TRBJ2-7 TRBV29-1 CSVDATNAYEQYF
TRBJ2-3 TRBV6-2/TRBV6-3 CASSYWGPDTQYF
TRBJ2-2 TRBV11-2 CASTLSSGLAGVLTGELFF
TRBJ2-5 TRBV1 CTSKELAGVETRYF
TRBJ1-5 TRBV12-3/TRBV12-4 CASSLGPYQPQHF
TRBJ2-3 TRBV29-1 CSAMTSGTDTQYF
TRBJ2-1 TRBV6-4 CARSTGRNEQFF
TRBJ2-3 TRBV15 CATSRDTADTQYF
TRBJ1-2 TRBV28 CASSWGQDIYGYTF
TRBJ2-7 TRBV28 CASSLFPTYEQYF
TRBJ1-5 TRBV7-9 CASSLGTLSNQPQHF
TRBJ2-1 TRBV12-3/TRBV12-4 CASSLLAVNEQFF
TRBJ2-7 TRBV7-9 CASSSQGAPYEQYF
TRBJ2-2 TRBV20-1 CSAPGLAGRPLTGTGELFF
TRBJ1-4 TRBV28 CASSLRDTPLTNEKLFF
TRBJ2-2 TRBV24-1 CATSDLRGGQEANANTGELFF
TRBJ2-7 TRBV5-1 CASSLDGVNSYEQYF
TRBJ2-4 TRBV13 CASSTAGLAKNIQYF
TRBJ1-5 TRBV12-3/TRBV12-4 CASSLSAALGNQPQHF
TRBJ2-5 TRBV3-1 CASSQDRTGDQETQYF
TRBJ2-7 TRBV30 CAWSISGRYEQYF
TRBJ1-3 TRBV29-1 CSVEDPRQRSGNTIYF
TRBJ2-3 TRBV2 CASSDRESTDTQYF
TRBJ2-3 TRBV11-2 CASSFPLAGARYSTDTQYF
TRBJ2-7 TRBV12-3/TRBV12-4 CASSQGTGGSYEQYF
TRBJ2-1 TRBV12-3/TRBV12-4 CASSFGDNEQFF
TRBJ2-3 TRBV7-9 CASSSRQSTDTQYF
TRBJ2-1 TRBV10-2 CASSEASASLDEQFF
TRBJ1-1 TRBV12-3/TRBV12-4 CASSQTVNTEAFF
TRBJ2-7 TRBV5-6 CASSLDGGNYEQYF
TRBJ2-2 TRBV7-8 CASSLVRGGEVTGELFF
TRBJ1-1 TRBV29-1 CSVVTWNTEAFF
TRBJ2-4 TRBV21-1 CASSKDIPTGHIQYF
TRBJ2-5 TRBV28 CASSSEQGPETQYF
TRBJ2-5 TRBV7-9 CASSAQGRNHETQYF